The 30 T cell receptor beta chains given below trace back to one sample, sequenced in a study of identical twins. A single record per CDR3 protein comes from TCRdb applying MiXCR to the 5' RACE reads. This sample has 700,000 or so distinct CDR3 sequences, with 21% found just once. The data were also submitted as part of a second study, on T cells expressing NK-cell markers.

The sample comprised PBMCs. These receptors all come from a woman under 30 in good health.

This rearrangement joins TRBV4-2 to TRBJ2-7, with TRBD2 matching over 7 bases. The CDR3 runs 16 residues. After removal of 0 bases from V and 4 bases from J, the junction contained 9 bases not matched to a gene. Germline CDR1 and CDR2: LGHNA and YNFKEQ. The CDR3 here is CASSQDPTAGTYEQYF. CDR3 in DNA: TGTGCCAGCAGCCAAGATCCCACAGCGGGGACTTACGAGCAGTACTTC.

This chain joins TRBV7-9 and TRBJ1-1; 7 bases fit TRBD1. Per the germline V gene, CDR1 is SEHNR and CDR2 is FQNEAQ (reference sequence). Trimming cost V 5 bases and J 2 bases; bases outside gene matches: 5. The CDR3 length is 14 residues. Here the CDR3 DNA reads TGTGCCAGCAGCCGTGGGACAGCTAACACTGAAGCTTTCTTT. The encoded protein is CASSRGTANTEAFF.

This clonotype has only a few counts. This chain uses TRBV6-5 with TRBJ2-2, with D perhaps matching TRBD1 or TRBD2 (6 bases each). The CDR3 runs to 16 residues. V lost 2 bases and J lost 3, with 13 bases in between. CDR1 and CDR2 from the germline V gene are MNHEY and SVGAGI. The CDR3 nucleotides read TGTGCCAGCAGTTACCTGGGGGGCTGGGACACCGGGGAGCTGTTTTTT. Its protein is CASSYLGGWDTGELFF.

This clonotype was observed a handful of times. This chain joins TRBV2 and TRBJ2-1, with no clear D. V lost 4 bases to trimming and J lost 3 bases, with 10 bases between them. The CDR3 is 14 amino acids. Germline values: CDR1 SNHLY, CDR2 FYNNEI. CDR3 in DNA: TGTGCCAGCAGTGTACATTATGGCTACAATGAGCAGTTCTTC. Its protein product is CASSVHYGYNEQFF.

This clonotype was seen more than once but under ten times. As DNA, the CDR3 is TGCAGTGCCAGGACAGGCGTAGAGGAGCAGTACTTC. It specifies CSARTGVEEQYF. The chain combines TRBV20-1 with TRBJ2-7, with TRBD1 matching over 7 bases. V was clipped by 6 bases and J by 7 bases; unmatched bases: 9. Germline values: CDR1 DFQATT, CDR2 SNEGSKA (reference sequence). The CDR3 consists of 12 residues.

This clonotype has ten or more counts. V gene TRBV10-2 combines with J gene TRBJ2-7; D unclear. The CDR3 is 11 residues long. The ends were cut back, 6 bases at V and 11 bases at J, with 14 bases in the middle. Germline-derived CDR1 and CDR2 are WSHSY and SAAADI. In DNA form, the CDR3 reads TGCGCCAGCAGCCAAACCGAACGCGAGTACTTC. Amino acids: CASSQTEREYF.

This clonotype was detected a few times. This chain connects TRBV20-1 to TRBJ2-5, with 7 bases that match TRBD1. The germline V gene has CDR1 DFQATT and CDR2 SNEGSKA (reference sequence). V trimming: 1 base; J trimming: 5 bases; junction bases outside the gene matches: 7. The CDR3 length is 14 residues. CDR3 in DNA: TGCAGTGCTAGAGGACCACAACAGGGGGAGACCCAGTACTTC. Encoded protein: CSARGPQQGETQYF.

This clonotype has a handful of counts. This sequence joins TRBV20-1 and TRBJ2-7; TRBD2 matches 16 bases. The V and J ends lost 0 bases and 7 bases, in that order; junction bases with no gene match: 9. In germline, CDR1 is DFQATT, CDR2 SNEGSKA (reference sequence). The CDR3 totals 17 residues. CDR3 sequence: CSARDRLGLAGGLEQYF. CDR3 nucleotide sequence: TGCAGTGCTAGAGACCGATTGGGACTAGCGGGAGGGCTTGAGCAGTACTTC.

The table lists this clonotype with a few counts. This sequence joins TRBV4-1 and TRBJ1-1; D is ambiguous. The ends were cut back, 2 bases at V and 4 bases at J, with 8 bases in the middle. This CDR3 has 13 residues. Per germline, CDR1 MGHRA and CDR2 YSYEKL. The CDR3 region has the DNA TGCGCCAGCAGCCAAACGGTGGGCACTGAAGCTTTCTTT. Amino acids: CASSQTVGTEAFF.

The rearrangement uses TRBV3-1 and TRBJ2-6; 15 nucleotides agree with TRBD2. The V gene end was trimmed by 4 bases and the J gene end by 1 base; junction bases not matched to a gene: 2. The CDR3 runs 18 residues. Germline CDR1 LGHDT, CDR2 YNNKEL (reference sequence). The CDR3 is CASSRGLAGGSGANVLTF. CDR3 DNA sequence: TGTGCCAGCAGCCGCGGACTAGCGGGGGGGTCTGGGGCCAACGTCCTGACTTTC.

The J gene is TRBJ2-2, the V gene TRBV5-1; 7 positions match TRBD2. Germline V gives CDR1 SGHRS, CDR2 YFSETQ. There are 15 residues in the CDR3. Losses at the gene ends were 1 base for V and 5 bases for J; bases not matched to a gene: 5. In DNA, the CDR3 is TGCGCCAGCAGCTTGATGCGGGAGAGTACCGGGGAGCTGTTTTTT. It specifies CASSLMRESTGELFF.

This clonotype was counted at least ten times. The CDR3 nucleotides are TGTGCCAGCAGCTTAACCGCAAGCGGGAGGGCTACAGATACGCAGTATTTT. Translation gives CASSLTASGRATDTQYF. V usage is TRBV7-9 and J usage is TRBJ2-3, with 10 bases that match TRBD2. The J segment lost 3 bases and the V segment lost 2 bases, leaving 8 bases of the junction unmatched. The CDR3 spans 17 residues. The germline gives CDR1 SEHNR, CDR2 FQNEAQ (reference sequence).

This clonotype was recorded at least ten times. The CDR3 here is CASTRSRTSGNTIYF. As DNA, the CDR3 is TGTGCCAGTACCAGATCCCGGACATCTGGAAACACCATATATTTT. The V gene is TRBV19, the J gene TRBJ1-3, with TRBD1 as a possible D gene (5 bases). This CDR3 region has 15 residues. Germline V gene data show CDR1 as LNHDA and CDR2 as SQIVND (reference sequence). V was pared by 7 bases and J by 1 base, with 14 bases between.

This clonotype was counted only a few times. CDR3: CASSRTDREKLFF. The CDR3 nucleotides read TGCGCCAGCAGCCGAACCGACAGAGAAAAACTGTTTTTT. V is TRBV5-1 and J is TRBJ1-4; tentative D call: TRBD1 (5 bases). The V end was cut by 4 bases, the J end by 8 bases, with 12 bases between. The CDR3 totals 13 residues. Germline CDR1 SGHRS, CDR2 YFSETQ.

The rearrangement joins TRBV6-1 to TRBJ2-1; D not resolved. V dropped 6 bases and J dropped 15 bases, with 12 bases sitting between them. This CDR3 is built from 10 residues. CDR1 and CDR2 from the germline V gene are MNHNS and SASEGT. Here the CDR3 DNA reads TGTGCCAGCAGCCAACTCGACTCGTTCTTC. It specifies CASSQLDSFF.

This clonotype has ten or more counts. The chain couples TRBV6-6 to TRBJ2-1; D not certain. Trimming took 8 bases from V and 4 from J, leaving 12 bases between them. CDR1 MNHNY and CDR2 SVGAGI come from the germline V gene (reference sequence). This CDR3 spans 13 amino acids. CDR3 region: CASGLDRYNEQFF. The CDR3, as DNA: TGTGCCAGCGGGCTGGACCGTTACAATGAGCAGTTCTTC.

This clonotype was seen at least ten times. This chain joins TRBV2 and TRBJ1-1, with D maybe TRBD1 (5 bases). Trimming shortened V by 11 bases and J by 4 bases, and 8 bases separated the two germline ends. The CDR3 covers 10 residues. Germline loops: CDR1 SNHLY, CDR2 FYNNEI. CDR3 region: CADSGTEAFF. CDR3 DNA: TGTGCCGACAGTGGCACTGAAGCTTTCTTT.

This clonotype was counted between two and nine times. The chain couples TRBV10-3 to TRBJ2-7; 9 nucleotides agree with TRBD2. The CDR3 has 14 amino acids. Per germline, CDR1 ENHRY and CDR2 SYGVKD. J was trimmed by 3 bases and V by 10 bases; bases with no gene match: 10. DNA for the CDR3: TGTGCCAGCCGGGCGGCTAGCGGGGACTACGAGCAGTACTTC. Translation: CASRAASGDYEQYF.

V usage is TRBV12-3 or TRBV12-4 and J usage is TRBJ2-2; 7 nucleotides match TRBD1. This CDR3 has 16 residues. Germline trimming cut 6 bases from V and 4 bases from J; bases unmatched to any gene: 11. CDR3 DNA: TGTGCCAGCAGCCTAACGAGGGGGCATGGCACCGGGGAGCTGTTTTTT. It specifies CASSLTRGHGTGELFF.

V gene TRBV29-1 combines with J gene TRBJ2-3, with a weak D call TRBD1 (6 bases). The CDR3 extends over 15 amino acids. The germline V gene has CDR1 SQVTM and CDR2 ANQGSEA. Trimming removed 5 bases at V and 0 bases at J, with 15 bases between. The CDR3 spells CSVQQGMLSTDTQYF. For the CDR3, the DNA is TGCAGCGTTCAACAGGGCATGCTCAGCACAGATACGCAGTATTTT.

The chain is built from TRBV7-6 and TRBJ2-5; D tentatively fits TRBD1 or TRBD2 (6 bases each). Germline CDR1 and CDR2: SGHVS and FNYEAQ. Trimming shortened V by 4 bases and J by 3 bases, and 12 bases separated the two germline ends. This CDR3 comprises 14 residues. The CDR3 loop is CASSSSGAEETQYF. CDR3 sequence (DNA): TGTGCCAGCAGCTCCTCGGGGGCCGAAGAGACCCAGTACTTC. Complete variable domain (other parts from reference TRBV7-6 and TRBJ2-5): GAGVSQSPRYKVTKRGQDVALRCDPISGHVSLYWYRQALGQGPEFLTYFNYEAQQDKSGLPNDRFSAERPEGSISTLTIQRTEQRDSAMYRCASSSSGAEETQYFGPGTRLLVL.

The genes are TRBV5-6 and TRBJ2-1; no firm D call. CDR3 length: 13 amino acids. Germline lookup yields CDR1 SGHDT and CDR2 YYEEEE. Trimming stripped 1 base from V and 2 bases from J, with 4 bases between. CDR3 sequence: CASSLFAYNEQFF. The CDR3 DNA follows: TGTGCCAGCAGCTTGTTCGCCTACAATGAGCAGTTCTTC.

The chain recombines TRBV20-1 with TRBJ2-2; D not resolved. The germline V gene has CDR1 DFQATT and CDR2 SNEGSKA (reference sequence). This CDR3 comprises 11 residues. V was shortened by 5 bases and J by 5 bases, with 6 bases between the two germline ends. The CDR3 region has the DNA TGCAGTGCTTTCAAAACCGGGGAGCTGTTTTTT. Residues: CSAFKTGELFF.

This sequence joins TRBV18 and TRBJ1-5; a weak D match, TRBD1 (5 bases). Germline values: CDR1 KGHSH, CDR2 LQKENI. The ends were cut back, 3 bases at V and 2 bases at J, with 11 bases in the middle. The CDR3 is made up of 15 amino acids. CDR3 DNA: TGTGCCAGCTCACCCCAGGGAGGAGGCAATCAGCCCCAGCATTTT. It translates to CASSPQGGGNQPQHF.

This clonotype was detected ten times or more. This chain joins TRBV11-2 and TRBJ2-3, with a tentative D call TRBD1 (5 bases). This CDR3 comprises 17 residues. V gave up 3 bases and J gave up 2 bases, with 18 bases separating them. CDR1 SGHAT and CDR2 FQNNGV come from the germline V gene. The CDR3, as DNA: TGTGCCAGCAGCTTCGATACCCGGCAGGGAATCACAGATACGCAGTATTTT. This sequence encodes CASSFDTRQGITDTQYF.

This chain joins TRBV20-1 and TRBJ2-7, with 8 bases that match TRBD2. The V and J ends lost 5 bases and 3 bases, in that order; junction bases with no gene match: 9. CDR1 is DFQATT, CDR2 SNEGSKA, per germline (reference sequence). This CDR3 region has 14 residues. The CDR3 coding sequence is TGCAGTGCTGTAGCGGGGTTGACCCGCTACGAGCAGTACTTC. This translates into CSAVAGLTRYEQYF.

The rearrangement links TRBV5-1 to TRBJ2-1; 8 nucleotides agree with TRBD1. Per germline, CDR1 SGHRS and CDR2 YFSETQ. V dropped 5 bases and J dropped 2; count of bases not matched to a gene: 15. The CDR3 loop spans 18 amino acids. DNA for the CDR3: TGCGCCAGCAGATCATTTGCAGGGGGCCCTACGACCTACAATGAGCAGTTCTTC. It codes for CASRSFAGGPTTYNEQFF.

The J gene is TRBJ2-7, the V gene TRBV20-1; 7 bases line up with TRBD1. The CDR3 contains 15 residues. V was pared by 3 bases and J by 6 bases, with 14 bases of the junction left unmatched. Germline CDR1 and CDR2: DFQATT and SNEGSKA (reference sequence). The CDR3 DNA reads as TGCAGTGCTAGGGTAACAGGGGTTAGGTCTGGCGAGCAGTACTTC. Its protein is CSARVTGVRSGEQYF.

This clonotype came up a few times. The DNA of the CDR3 is TGCAGTGCTAGAGATCGACTCAAACCTCTGACAGAAAAACTGTTTTTT. Its translation is CSARDRLKPLTEKLFF. The chain employs TRBV20-1 and TRBJ1-4; unclear D gene. The germline CDR1 and CDR2 sequences are DFQATT and SNEGSKA (reference sequence). CDR3 length: 16 amino acids. V lost 0 bases to trimming and J lost 8 bases, with 19 bases between them.

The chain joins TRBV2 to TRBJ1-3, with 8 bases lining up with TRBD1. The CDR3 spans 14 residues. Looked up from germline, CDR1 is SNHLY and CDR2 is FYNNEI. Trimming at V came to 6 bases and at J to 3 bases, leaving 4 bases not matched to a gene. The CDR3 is CASSRGLFGNTIYF. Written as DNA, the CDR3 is TGTGCCAGCAGCAGGGGGCTGTTTGGAAACACCATATATTTT.